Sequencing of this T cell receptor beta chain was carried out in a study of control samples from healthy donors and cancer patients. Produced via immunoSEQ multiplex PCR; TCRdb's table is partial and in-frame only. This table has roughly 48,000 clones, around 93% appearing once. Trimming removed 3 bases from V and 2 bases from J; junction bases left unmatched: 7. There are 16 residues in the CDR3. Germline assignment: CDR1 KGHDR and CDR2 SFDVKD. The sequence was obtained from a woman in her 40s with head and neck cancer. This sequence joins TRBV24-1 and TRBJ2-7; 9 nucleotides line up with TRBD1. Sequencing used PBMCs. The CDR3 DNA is TGTGCCACCAGTGATCCCTCCGGGACAGGGACCTACGAGCAGTACTTC. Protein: CATSDPSGTGTYEQYF.